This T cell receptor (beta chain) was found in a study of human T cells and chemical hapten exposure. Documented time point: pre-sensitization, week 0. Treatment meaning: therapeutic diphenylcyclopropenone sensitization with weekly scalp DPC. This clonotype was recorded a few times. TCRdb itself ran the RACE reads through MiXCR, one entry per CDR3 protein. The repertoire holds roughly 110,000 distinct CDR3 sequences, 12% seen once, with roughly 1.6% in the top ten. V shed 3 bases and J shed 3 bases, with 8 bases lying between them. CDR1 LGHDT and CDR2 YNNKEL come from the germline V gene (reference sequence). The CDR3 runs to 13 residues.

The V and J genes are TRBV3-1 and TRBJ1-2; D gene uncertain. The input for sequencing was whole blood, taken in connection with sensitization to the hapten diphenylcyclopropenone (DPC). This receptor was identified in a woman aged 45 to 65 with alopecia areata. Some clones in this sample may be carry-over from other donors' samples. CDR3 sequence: CASSHPVDYGYTF. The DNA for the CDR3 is TGTGCCAGCAGCCACCCGGTTGACTATGGCTACACCTTC.